The rows below give T cell receptor beta chains drawn from one sample of a study of shared clonotypes between healthy human individuals. Repertoires were generated with immunoSEQ multiplex PCR, while TCRdb's copy carries only in-frame clones and drops some. Of a few million clones detected, 80% to 95% appear once; the ten largest clones hold 0.39%. What was sequenced was naive CD4+ T cells from PBMCs. Receptors were obtained from a man between 18 and 29 years old in good health. Some clones in this sample may be carry-over from other donors' samples. CDR3s include the opening cysteine and the closing phenylalanine or tryptophan. The D gene is left open where the match is weak.

V,D,J,CDR3,DNA
TRBV5-1,TRBD1,TRBJ1-2,CASSIRTGNYGYTF,TGCGCCAGCAGCATCCGGACAGGGAACTATGGCTACACCTTC
TRBV5-1,-,TRBJ2-7,CASSPQRDNPYEQYF,TGCGCCAGCAGCCCCCAGCGGGACAATCCCTACGAGCAGTACTTC
TRBV5-4,-,TRBJ1-6,CASSFTVGNPLHF,TGTGCCAGCAGCTTCACGGTCGGCAATCCCCTCCACTTT
TRBV27,TRBD1,TRBJ1-5,CASSLGTGLQPQHF,TGTGCCAGCAGTTTAGGGACAGGGCTTCAGCCCCAGCATTTT
TRBV5-5,-,TRBJ2-2,CASSIEPGRSGELFF,TGTGCCAGCAGTATCGAACCGGGACGCAGCGGGGAGCTGTTTTTT
TRBV5-1,-,TRBJ2-5,CASSPGIYGETQYF,TGCGCCAGCAGCCCCGGAATTTACGGAGAGACCCAGTACTTC
TRBV11-1,-,TRBJ2-7,CASSLVAGGSYEQYF,TGTGCCAGCAGCTTAGTTGCTGGGGGCTCCTACGAGCAGTACTTC
TRBV5-1,-,TRBJ1-4,CASSTRTAPNEKLFF,TGCGCCAGCAGCACCCGGACGGCTCCTAATGAAAAACTGTTTTTT
TRBV5-1,TRBD1,TRBJ2-1,CASRFQGENEQFF,TGCGCCAGCAGGTTTCAGGGGGAGAATGAGCAGTTCTTC
TRBV5-6,-,TRBJ1-5,CASSRGGYQPQHF,TGTGCCAGCAGCCGAGGGGGTTATCAGCCCCAGCATTTT
TRBV18,-,TRBJ2-6,CASSPRQAYLVSGANVLTF,TGTGCCAGCTCACCTAGACAGGCCTACCTTGTGAGTGGGGCCAACGTCCTGACTTTC